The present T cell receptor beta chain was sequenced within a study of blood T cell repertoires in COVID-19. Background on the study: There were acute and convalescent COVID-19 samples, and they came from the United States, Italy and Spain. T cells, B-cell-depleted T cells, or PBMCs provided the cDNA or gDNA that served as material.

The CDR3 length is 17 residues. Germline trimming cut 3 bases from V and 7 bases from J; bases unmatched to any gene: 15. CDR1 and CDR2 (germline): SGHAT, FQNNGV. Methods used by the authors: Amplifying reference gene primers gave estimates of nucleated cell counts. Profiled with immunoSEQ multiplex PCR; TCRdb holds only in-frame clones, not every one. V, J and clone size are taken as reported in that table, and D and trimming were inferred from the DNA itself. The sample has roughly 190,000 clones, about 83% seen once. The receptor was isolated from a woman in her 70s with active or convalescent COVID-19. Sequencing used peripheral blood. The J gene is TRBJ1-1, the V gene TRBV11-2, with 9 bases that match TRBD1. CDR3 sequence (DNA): TGTGCCAGCAGCTTCGGGGGGGCCGGGACAGGGACTTATGAAGCTTTCTTT. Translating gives CASSFGGAGTGTYEAFF.